The 8 T cell receptor beta chains below come from one sample, sequenced in a study of T-cell memory formation after mild COVID-19. Each CDR3 protein gets one entry after TCRdb re-called the 5' RACE reads with MiXCR. There are under 650,000 distinct CDR3 sequences in the sample; approximately 18% occur only once, and around 12% lies in the top ten. Sequencing input: PBMCs or a T cell subset sorted from them (not recorded which). The receptors shown here come from an adult woman who had mild COVID-19 (a few samples of this study predate the infection). Cell type and time point are not known.

This clonotype was counted only a few times. This sequence joins TRBV2 and TRBJ1-1, with TRBD1 identical over 9 bases. The J segment lost 5 bases and the V segment lost 6 bases, leaving 13 bases of the junction unmatched. CDR1 is SNHLY, CDR2 FYNNEI, per germline. This CDR3 comprises 16 residues. Here the CDR3 reads CASSSDTGGAGTEAFF. Written as DNA, the CDR3 is TGTGCCAGCAGCTCAGATACAGGGGGCGCTGGGACTGAAGCTTTCTTT.

J is TRBJ2-1 and V is TRBV5-1, with 7 positions matching TRBD2. The CDR3 sequence is 18 residues long. V gave up 0 bases and J gave up 0 bases; unmatched junction bases: 9. Germline assignment: CDR1 SGHRS and CDR2 YFSETQ. The CDR3 coding sequence is TGCGCCAGCAGCTTGGTAAGGCGGGAGCGGGTCTCCTACAATGAGCAGTTCTTC. It translates to CASSLVRRERVSYNEQFF.

The gene calls are TRBV6-6 and TRBJ2-7; D may correspond to TRBD1 or TRBD2 (6 bases each). Trimming removed 6 bases from V and 2 bases from J, with 17 bases in between. The CDR3 runs 15 residues. Per the germline V gene, CDR1 is MNHNY and CDR2 is SVGAGI (reference sequence). The CDR3 sequence is CASSSTGRGTYEQYF. CDR3 in DNA: TGTGCCAGCAGCTCAACAGGGCGGGGAACCTACGAGCAGTACTTC.

The chain couples TRBV5-5 to TRBJ1-1, with D possibly being TRBD1 (6 bases). The length of the CDR3 is 18 residues. Trimming took off 5 bases at V and 1 base at J, with 24 bases between the two ends. The V gene's germline CDR1 is SGHKS and CDR2 YYEKEE (reference sequence). The CDR3: CASSPGGVFRPKNTEAFF. In DNA, the CDR3 is TGTGCCAGCAGTCCCGGGGGCGTATTCCGACCAAAGAACACTGAAGCTTTCTTT.

The chain combines TRBV5-1 with TRBJ2-5; D is unclear. V dropped 0 bases and J dropped 4 bases, with 16 bases sitting between them. Germline V gene lookup returns CDR1 SGHRS and CDR2 YFSETQ. The CDR3 is 16 amino acids. The CDR3, as DNA: TGCGCCAGCAGCTTGGGCGATAGCCGCTCCGGAGAGACCCAGTACTTC. It encodes CASSLGDSRSGETQYF.

This clonotype occurred a few times. The genes are TRBV9 and TRBJ2-1; 11 bases are a match to TRBD1. Germline V lookup: CDR1 SGDLS, CDR2 YYNGEE. The V and J ends lost 5 bases and 3 bases, in that order; junction bases with no gene match: 10. The CDR3 is made up of 17 amino acids. CDR3 nucleotides: TGTGCCAGCAGTGAAACCTCCGGGACAGGGGGCTACAATGAGCAGTTCTTC. Protein product: CASSETSGTGGYNEQFF.

J is TRBJ2-4 and V is TRBV3-1; 8 bases are shared with TRBD1. CDR1 LGHDT and CDR2 YNNKEL come from the germline V gene (reference sequence). This CDR3 spans 14 amino acids. V was clipped by 4 bases and J by 6 bases; unmatched bases: 5. The CDR3 sequence is CASSPRGLGNIQYF. CDR3 nucleotides: TGTGCCAGCAGCCCCAGGGGGCTGGGAAACATTCAGTACTTC. Variable domain in full (rest from reference TRBV3-1 and TRBJ2-4): DTAVSQTPKYLVTQMGNDKSIKCEQNLGHDTMYWYKQDSKKFLKIMFSYNNKELIINETVPNRFSPKSPDKAHLNLHINSLELGDSAVYFCASSPRGLGNIQYFGAGTRLSVL.

This clonotype was observed a handful of times. V is TRBV6-1 and J is TRBJ1-2, with D maybe TRBD1 (6 bases). The CDR3 runs to 18 residues. CDR1 MNHNS and CDR2 SASEGT come from the germline V gene. Trimming removed 4 bases from V and 0 bases from J, with 21 bases in between. In DNA form, the CDR3 reads TGTGCCAGCAGTGCTACGCCGACATTGGCAGGGGCTAACTATGGCTACACCTTC. The encoded protein is CASSATPTLAGANYGYTF.